The sequence of this TCR beta chain was determined in a study of cytomegalovirus exposure and HLA in healthy donors. General study findings and limits: Most subjects had HLA-A and HLA-B alleles reportedly predicted accurately by TCR beta sequences. Serostatus for CMV was the only available immune exposure information. In an earlier analysis, most TCR beta V segments were productive about 87% or about 30% of the time. Follow-up analysis seemed to connect common viral pathogens with several of the most significant clusters identified.

Germline V gene lookup returns CDR1 SGHTA and CDR2 FQGTGA. The V gene end was trimmed by 5 bases and the J gene end by 0 bases; junction bases not matched to a gene: 8. CDR3 size: 16 residues. About this clone: No antigen is known for it.

PCR was performed using 60 Vbeta and 13 Jbeta primers. Clones were read by immunoSEQ multiplex PCR, and TCRdb kept only the in-frame ones, dropping some. Of more than 50,000 clones in the sample, roughly 85% were seen once. The chain uses TRBV7-3 and TRBJ2-3; 7 bases align to TRBD1. The TCR comes from a female donor in good health and CMV-seronegative. The sample consisted of PBMCs. The CDR3 reads CASSQQGPTSTDTQYF. The CDR3, as DNA: TGTGCCAGCAGCCAACAGGGGCCGACTAGCACAGATACGCAGTATTTT.